Listed here are 23 T cell receptor beta chains from one sample, sequenced in a study of T cells in tuberculosis. Generated by immunoSEQ multiplex PCR, the TCRdb table keeps only in-frame clones and is missing some. The sample shows 30,000 to 35,000 clones, about 90% of them seen only once. Described time point: new active TB diagnosis, blood taken before or within 7 days of starting treatment. The input for sequencing was PBMCs, taken at tuberculosis diagnosis. All receptors derive from an adult with tuberculosis. Some clones in this sample may be carry-over from other donors' samples.

The V gene is TRBV5-6, the J gene TRBJ1-5, with TRBD1 identical over 8 bases. The CDR3 has 16 residues. Germline V lookup: CDR1 SGHDT, CDR2 YYEEEE. V was pared by 1 base and J by 6 bases, with 9 bases of the junction left unmatched. The CDR3 nucleotides read TGTGCCAGCAGCTTGCGGGCAGGGGGCGGCCCTCAGCCCCAGCATTTT. It codes for CASSLRAGGGPQPQHF.

The chain employs TRBV27 and TRBJ1-1; 8 nucleotides line up with TRBD1. The germline gives CDR1 MNHEY, CDR2 SMNVEV (reference sequence). The CDR3 contains 17 residues. V lost 1 base, J lost 1 base, and 8 bases stayed unmatched. The CDR3 DNA reads TGTGCCAGCAGTTTATTTTCCCAGGGGGCACGGAACACTGAAGCTTTCTTT. This sequence encodes CASSLFSQGARNTEAFF.

A remark on this clone: An end of the junction differs from the germline gene, which may be a read error. This chain uses TRBV7-9 with TRBJ2-3, with TRBD1 matching 10 bases. The CDR3 covers 16 residues. CDR1 is SEHNR, CDR2 FQNEAQ, per germline (reference sequence). CDR3 nucleotide sequence: TGTGCCAGCAGCATAGCCGGGACAGGGGTCGCGGATACGCAGTATTTT. Amino acids: CASSIAGTGVADTQYF.

The chain links TRBV12-2 to TRBJ1-2. TRBV12-2 is deemed a pseudogene. The CDR3 has 18 residues. The chain's CDR3 is CASRLEVGSSGLNYGYTF. CDR3 sequence (DNA): TGTGCAAGTCGCTTAGAGGTGGGGAGTTCTGGGTTGAACTATGGCTACACCTTC.

The V call is TRBV6-6, the J call TRBJ2-1; D is unresolved. Germline V CDR1 and CDR2: MNHNY, SVGAGI (reference sequence). The V gene lost 7 bases and the J gene lost 10 bases, with 8 bases spanning the gap. CDR3 length equals 10 residues. CDR3 DNA sequence: TGTGCCAGCAAGCTGGGCGAGCAGTTCTTC. Protein: CASKLGEQFF.

The V call is TRBV7-9, the J call TRBJ2-3; possibly TRBD1 for D (5 bases). The CDR3 is 13 amino acids. Trimming pared 5 bases from V and 7 bases from J, leaving 13 bases between. The germline V gene has CDR1 SEHNR and CDR2 FQNEAQ (reference sequence). CDR3 sequence reads: CASSPVQGNTQYF. CDR3 nucleotide sequence: TGTGCCAGCAGCCCAGTGCAGGGAAATACGCAGTATTTT.

The J gene is TRBJ1-1, the V gene TRBV5-1; 7 bases map to TRBD1. This CDR3 comprises 14 residues. J was trimmed by 1 base and V by 1 base; bases with no gene match: 1. CDR1 SGHRS and CDR2 YFSETQ come from the germline V gene. CDR3 protein: CASSLTGANTEAFF. The DNA for the CDR3 is TGCGCCAGCAGCTTGACAGGGGCGAACACTGAAGCTTTCTTT.

The rearrangement links TRBV10-1 to TRBJ2-3; 14 bases are a match to TRBD2. With 6 bases clipped from V and 5 bases from J, the junction kept 7 bases outside the gene matches. Germline V gene data show CDR1 as WNHNN and CDR2 as SYGVQD (reference sequence). The CDR3 loop spans 16 amino acids. The CDR3 here is CASSGTSGGLVDTQYF. The CDR3 DNA sequence: TGCGCCAGCAGCGGGACTAGCGGGGGCCTGGTAGATACGCAGTATTTT.

The rearrangement links TRBV4-2 to TRBJ1-5; D possibly corresponds to TRBD1 (5 bases). From germline, CDR1 is LGHNA and CDR2 YNFKEQ. The V gene lost 4 bases and the J gene lost 0 bases, with 10 bases spanning the gap. This CDR3 is built from 15 residues. As DNA, the CDR3 is TGTGCCAGCAGCCTTAACAGGTATAGCAATCAGCCCCAGCATTTT. This encodes CASSLNRYSNQPQHF.

This clone was seen a single time. The chain recombines TRBV5-1 with TRBJ1-1; D is uncertain. The V gene lost 0 bases and the J gene lost 8 bases, with 14 bases spanning the gap. The length of the CDR3 is 14 residues. Germline-derived CDR1 and CDR2 are SGHRS and YFSETQ. The CDR3 reads CASSLETVIKEAFF. CDR3 bases: TGCGCCAGCAGCTTGGAAACGGTGATTAAGGAAGCTTTCTTT.

The rearrangement joins TRBV2 to TRBJ1-6; 11 bases are a match to TRBD1. The CDR3 covers 13 residues. V gave up 8 bases and J gave up 7 bases; unmatched junction bases: 1. Germline assignment: CDR1 SNHLY and CDR2 FYNNEI. DNA of the CDR3: TGTGCCAGCCGGGACAGGGGGAATTCACCCCTCCACTTT. This sequence encodes CASRDRGNSPLHF.

As concerns this clone: A read error may produce the germline difference seen at one junction end. The V gene is TRBV29-1, the J gene TRBJ2-7; TRBD1 agrees at 7 bases. Germline-derived CDR1 and CDR2 are SQVTM and ANQGSEA. This CDR3 has 12 residues. The CDR3 coding sequence is TGCAGCGTAGAAGACAGGGCTTACGAGCAGTACTTC. It encodes CSVEDRAYEQYF.

The chain is built from TRBV4-2 and TRBJ2-7; no firm D call. This CDR3 has 17 amino acids. V lost 1 base to trimming and J lost 3 bases, with 19 bases between them. Germline V gives CDR1 LGHNA, CDR2 YNFKEQ. CDR3 nucleotides: TGTGCCAGCAGCCAAGTAGTCCCCGGATCCGGCGGCTACGAGCAGTACTTC. Translation: CASSQVVPGSGGYEQYF.

The rearrangement links TRBV19 to TRBJ1-2; 7 nucleotides line up with TRBD1. Germline lookup yields CDR1 LNHDA and CDR2 SQIVND (reference sequence). The CDR3 runs 16 residues. V lost 3 bases and J lost 4; bases outside the gene matches: 11. The DNA of the CDR3 is TGTGCCAGTAGTATCCTCCAACAGGGGCACCGCTATGGCTACACCTTC. Translating it yields CASSILQQGHRYGYTF.

The J gene is TRBJ2-1, the V gene TRBV7-6; no clear D gene. The length of the CDR3 is 15 residues. Germline V gene sequence: CDR1 SGHVS, CDR2 FNYEAQ. Trimming removed 5 bases from V and 0 bases from J, with 11 bases in between. The CDR3 DNA follows: TGTGCCAGCAGCGCGCTCGTGAGCTCCTACAATGAGCAGTTCTTC. Encoded protein: CASSALVSSYNEQFF.

The J gene is TRBJ1-5, the V gene TRBV27; no clear D. Trimming removed 4 bases from V and 6 bases from J, with 16 bases in between. Germline assignment: CDR1 MNHEY and CDR2 SMNVEV (reference sequence). The CDR3 loop spans 15 amino acids. The CDR3 DNA reads as TGTGCCAGCAGTTGGGCCGGCCAGAGAAGTCAGCCCCAGCATTTT. It codes for CASSWAGQRSQPQHF.

This clone showed up just a few times. The rearrangement links TRBV27 to TRBJ2-1, with D maybe TRBD2 (6 bases). The germline V and J ends were trimmed by 5 bases and 4 bases, with 15 bases remaining between them. Germline CDR1 MNHEY, CDR2 SMNVEV (reference sequence). This CDR3 is 15 amino acids long. The CDR3 DNA is TGTGCCAGCAGTGGGGGGTTTGCGGGGTACAATGAGCAGTTCTTC. It encodes CASSGGFAGYNEQFF.

J is TRBJ1-2 and V is TRBV18; no firm D call. Germline lookup yields CDR1 KGHSH and CDR2 LQKENI. This CDR3 is 13 amino acids long. The V end was cut by 2 bases, the J end by 1 base, with 5 bases between. CDR3 residues: CASSPEFNYGYTF. The CDR3 DNA reads TGTGCCAGCTCACCAGAGTTTAACTATGGCTACACCTTC.

This clone has just one count. The gene calls are TRBV5-8 and TRBJ2-3; 9 bases are a match to TRBD1. J was trimmed by 3 bases and V by 0 bases; bases with no gene match: 2. The germline V gene encodes CDR1 SGHTS and CDR2 YDEGEE. This CDR3 has 15 amino acids. DNA of the CDR3: TGTGCCAGCAGCTTGGGACAGGGGGAGACAGATACGCAGTATTTT. Protein sequence: CASSLGQGETDTQYF.

CDR3 in amino acids: CAWSRTGLNQPQHF. DNA of the CDR3: TGTGCCTGGAGTAGGACCGGACTAAATCAGCCCCAGCATTTT. This rearrangement joins TRBV30 to TRBJ1-5, with D unclear. CDR3 length equals 14 residues. Germline V CDR1 and CDR2: GTSNPN, SVGIG (reference sequence). Trimming stripped 2 bases from V and 4 bases from J, with 12 bases between. The whole variable domain, filled in from reference TRBV30 and TRBJ1-5, reads SQTIHQWPATLVQPVGSPLSLECTVEGTSNPNLYWYRQAAGRGLQLLFYSVGIGQISSEVPQNLSASRPQDRQFILSSKKLLLSDSGFYLCAWSRTGLNQPQHFGDGTRLSIL.

The chain recombines TRBV5-4 with TRBJ1-4; 7 bases agree with TRBD1. In germline, CDR1 is SGHNT, CDR2 YYREEE (reference sequence). The CDR3 covers 16 residues. V shed 8 bases and J 8 bases; nucleotides not matched to a gene: 18. The CDR3 nucleotides are TGTGCCAGTAGAACAGGGGCCCCGGAGCGGGGGGAAAAACTGTTTTTT. It encodes CASRTGAPERGEKLFF.

The V call is TRBV11-2, the J call TRBJ2-3; weak D call: TRBD2 (7 bases). CDR3 length: 16 amino acids. Germline V lookup: CDR1 SGHAT, CDR2 FQNNGV. Trimming removed 2 bases from V and 8 bases from J, with 20 bases in between. CDR3 sequence reads: CASSLIAGATPGTQYF. CDR3 sequence (DNA): TGTGCCAGCAGCTTAATCGCGGGGGCTACGCCGGGTACGCAGTATTTT.

J is TRBJ1-2 and V is TRBV11-2, with a possible D match to TRBD1 (6 bases). The CDR3 extends over 15 amino acids. Trimming removed 4 bases at V and 4 bases at J, with 16 bases between. CDR1 and CDR2 (germline): SGHAT, FQNNGV. In nucleotides, the CDR3 is TGTGCCAGCAGCTCCGGGACACACCAGGTCTATGGCTACACCTTC. Translated, it gives CASSSGTHQVYGYTF.